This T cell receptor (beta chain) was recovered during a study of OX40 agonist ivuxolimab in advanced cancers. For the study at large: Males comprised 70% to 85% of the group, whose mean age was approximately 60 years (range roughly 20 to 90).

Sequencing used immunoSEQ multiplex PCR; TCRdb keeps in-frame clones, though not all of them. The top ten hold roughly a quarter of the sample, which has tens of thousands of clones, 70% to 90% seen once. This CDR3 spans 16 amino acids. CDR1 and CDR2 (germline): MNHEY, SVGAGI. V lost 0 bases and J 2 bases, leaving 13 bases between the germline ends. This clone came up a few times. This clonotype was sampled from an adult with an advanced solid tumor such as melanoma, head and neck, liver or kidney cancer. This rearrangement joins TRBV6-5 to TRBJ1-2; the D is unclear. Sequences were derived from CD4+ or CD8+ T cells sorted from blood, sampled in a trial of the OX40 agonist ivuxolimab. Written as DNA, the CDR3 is TGTGCCAGCAGTTACTCAAGGCCAGGAGGAAACTATGGCTACACCTTC. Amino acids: CASSYSRPGGNYGYTF.